The 18 T cell receptor beta chains below were found in one sample sequenced in a study of PD-1 blockade in mismatch repair-deficient tumors (dated by TCRdb to 2015 to 2018). The library was obtained by the immunoSEQ multiplex PCR assay. TCRdb obtained this table from immuneACCESS and retained in-frame rearrangements with V and J assigned. These tables miss some clones; where compared with another copy, unresolved V genes account for less than half of the shortfall, and the remainder is unexplained. This sample gives under 75,000 clones in total; roughly 88% of them show up just once. 14% of the sample comes from the top ten. The sample consisted of peripheral blood, taken 52 weeks after starting pembrolizumab. These receptors originate from an adult with mismatch repair-deficient cancer.

The chain carries TRBV12-5 and TRBJ2-1, with 13 positions matching TRBD2. The CDR3 consists of 15 residues. Germline V gives CDR1 LGHNT, CDR2 FRNRAP. Trimming took 3 bases from V and 7 from J; bases not matched to a gene: 3. CDR3 sequence: CASGFWTSGSNEQFF. CDR3 in DNA: TGTGCTAGTGGTTTCTGGACTAGCGGGAGTAATGAGCAGTTCTTC.

The chain uses TRBV7-9 and TRBJ2-5; D possibly corresponds to TRBD2 (5 bases). Per the germline V gene, CDR1 is SEHNR and CDR2 is FQNEAQ (reference sequence). CDR3 length: 13 amino acids. The V end lost 7 bases, the J end lost 5 bases, and 14 bases lay between the germline ends. CDR3 residues: CASTPEGAETQYF. CDR3 in DNA: TGTGCCAGCACCCCCGAGGGCGCGGAGACCCAGTACTTC.

The chain links TRBV5-1 to TRBJ1-5, with TRBD1 as a possible D gene (5 bases). The V and J ends lost 0 bases and 0 bases respectively, with 7 bases between them. The CDR3 extends over 15 amino acids. Germline lookup yields CDR1 SGHRS and CDR2 YFSETQ. The CDR3: CASSLEGNSNQPQHF. CDR3 DNA sequence: TGCGCCAGCAGCTTGGAGGGGAATAGCAATCAGCCCCAGCATTTT.

The genes are TRBV19 and TRBJ2-1; the D gene could be TRBD1 or TRBD2 (5 bases each). Trimming shortened V by 6 bases and J by 5 bases, and 17 bases separated the two germline ends. CDR3 length: 15 amino acids. Per germline, CDR1 LNHDA and CDR2 SQIVND (reference sequence). The CDR3 region has the DNA TGTGCCAGTAGCGTCTGGGGACGGATAAACAATGAGCAGTTCTTC. Translation: CASSVWGRINNEQFF.

The chain carries TRBV6-5 and TRBJ2-7; D gene uncertain. Trimming cost V 6 bases and J 5 bases, with 8 bases left between them. The CDR3 has 11 amino acids. Germline V lookup: CDR1 MNHEY, CDR2 SVGAGI. The CDR3 loop is CASRAGNEQYF. DNA for the CDR3: TGTGCCAGCAGGGCAGGTAACGAGCAGTACTTC.

This sequence joins TRBV19 and TRBJ2-3; tentative D call: TRBD1 (5 bases). The germline gives CDR1 LNHDA, CDR2 SQIVND (reference sequence). This CDR3 has 16 amino acids. Deletions cut 1 base from V and 0 bases from J, with 11 bases between. The CDR3 sequence: CASSIGGQLSTDTQYF. Written as DNA, the CDR3 is TGTGCCAGTAGTATAGGGGGCCAGCTTAGCACAGATACGCAGTATTTT.

The chain is built from TRBV5-8 and TRBJ2-7; TRBD1 agrees at 7 bases. Germline CDR1 is SGHTS and CDR2 is YDEGEE. The J segment lost 4 bases and the V segment lost 2 bases, leaving 6 bases of the junction unmatched. The CDR3 extends over 14 amino acids. CDR3 in DNA: TGTGCCAGCAGCTTAGAGGGGGCGACTTACGAGCAGTACTTC. Protein product: CASSLEGATYEQYF.

This rearrangement joins TRBV6-1 to TRBJ2-2; D perhaps matches TRBD2 (5 bases). Trimming pared 2 bases from V and 0 bases from J, leaving 13 bases between. The germline V gene has CDR1 MNHNS and CDR2 SASEGT. This CDR3 is 17 amino acids long. The CDR3 loop reads CASSEYLLVSNTGELFF. CDR3 nucleotides: TGTGCCAGCAGTGAATACCTACTAGTCTCGAACACCGGGGAGCTGTTTTTT.

Only one count was recorded for this clone. The chain links TRBV11-3 to TRBJ2-7, with TRBD2 identical over 7 bases. V lost 0 bases and J lost 3; bases outside the gene matches: 5. CDR1 and CDR2 from the germline V gene are SGHNT and YENEEA. This CDR3 spans 15 amino acids. Here the CDR3 DNA reads TGTGCCAGCAGCTTAGAACTAGCGCCGAACTACGAGCAGTACTTC. Translated: CASSLELAPNYEQYF.

The V and J genes are TRBV7-2 and TRBJ2-5; D uncertain. Germline V CDR1 and CDR2: SGHTA, FQGNSA. The CDR3 spans 12 residues. The V end was cut by 3 bases, the J end by 4 bases, with 6 bases between. The CDR3 region has the DNA TGTGCCAGCAGCTTGTCCCCAGAGACCCAGTACTTC. Translated: CASSLSPETQYF.

This rearrangement joins TRBV11-3 to TRBJ2-1; no clear D. Trimming took 6 bases from V and 5 from J, leaving 8 bases between them. CDR1 and CDR2 from the germline V gene are SGHNT and YENEEA. This CDR3 contains 12 residues. This CDR3 is CASRPSNNEQFF. In DNA form, the CDR3 reads TGTGCCAGCAGACCCTCTAACAATGAGCAGTTCTTC.

V is TRBV12-5 and J is TRBJ2-7, with TRBD1 matching 8 bases. This CDR3 comprises 11 residues. V dropped 7 bases and J dropped 7; count of bases not matched to a gene: 3. Germline CDR1 reads LGHNT; CDR2 reads FRNRAP. In DNA, the CDR3 is TGTGCTAGTGCTACAGGGGGTGAGCAGTACTTC. Translation: CASATGGEQYF.

In this sample, this clone turned up once. CDR3 bases: TGTGCCAGCAGCCGTCTAGGAGGGGGGGACAATGAGCAGTTCTTC. Protein product: CASSRLGGGDNEQFF. The chain joins TRBV11-3 to TRBJ2-1; tentatively, D is TRBD2 (7 bases). Per the germline V gene, CDR1 is SGHNT and CDR2 is YENEEA. The germline V and J ends were trimmed by 5 bases and 5 bases, with 16 bases remaining between them. This CDR3 comprises 15 residues.

The rearrangement links TRBV2 to TRBJ2-5; 9 bases are a match to TRBD1. The CDR3 sequence is 14 residues long. CDR1 is SNHLY and CDR2 is FYNNEI in the germline V gene. Trimming removed 7 bases from V and 5 bases from J; junction bases left unmatched: 8. CDR3 nucleotide sequence: TGTGCCAGCATCCCGGACAGGGGCAGGGAGACCCAGTACTTC. Translated: CASIPDRGRETQYF. The variable domain in full, with the rest retrieved from reference TRBV2 and TRBJ2-5, is EPEVTQTPSHQVTQMGQEVILRCVPISNHLYFYWYRQILGQKVEFLVSFYNNEISEKSEIFDDQFSVERPDGSNFTLKIRSTKLEDSAMYFCASIPDRGRETQYFGPGTRLLVL.

The chain carries TRBV5-5 and TRBJ2-7, with D tentatively TRBD1 (6 bases). Germline V lookup: CDR1 SGHKS, CDR2 YYEKEE (reference sequence). The CDR3 contains 15 residues. Deletions cut 2 bases from V and 3 bases from J, with 15 bases between. In nucleotides, the CDR3 is TGTGCCAGCAGCTTACTCTTCGGACAGTTCTACGAGCAGTACTTC. Its translation: CASSLLFGQFYEQYF.

The J gene is TRBJ2-5, the V gene TRBV25-1; 8 bases line up with TRBD1. The germline CDR1 and CDR2 sequences are MGHDK and SYGVNS. The CDR3 is 14 residues long. The junction had 5 bases not matched to a gene; V was cut back by 3 bases and J by 5 bases. The CDR3 bases are TGTGCCAGCAGTGACCGGACAGGGTGGGAGACCCAGTACTTC. Its translation: CASSDRTGWETQYF.

This sequence joins TRBV5-1 and TRBJ2-4; 11 positions match TRBD2. CDR3 length: 15 amino acids. The V segment lost 4 bases and the J segment 7 bases; nucleotides outside the gene matches: 7. Per the germline V gene, CDR1 is SGHRS and CDR2 is YFSETQ. The CDR3 sequence: CASSLTSGRVNIQYF. The CDR3 nucleotides read TGCGCCAGCAGCCTTACTAGCGGGAGAGTGAACATTCAGTACTTC. The full variable domain, completed using reference TRBV5-1 and TRBJ2-4, is KAGVTQTPRYLIKTRGQQVTLSCSPISGHRSVSWYQQTPGQGLQFLFEYFSETQRNKGNFPGRFSGRQFSNSRSEMNVSTLELGDSALYLCASSLTSGRVNIQYFGAGTRLSVL.

The chain combines TRBV29-1 with TRBJ1-5; 7 bases match TRBD1. V lost 7 bases to trimming and J lost 4 bases; unmatched junction nucleotides: 10. CDR1 SQVTM and CDR2 ANQGSEA come from the germline V gene. The CDR3 has 14 amino acids. The chain's CDR3 is CSGIRDSRNQPQHF. The CDR3 nucleotides read TGCAGCGGCATAAGGGACAGCCGAAATCAGCCCCAGCATTTT.